The clone carrying this T cell receptor beta chain was seen only once. V was clipped by 5 bases and J by 0 bases; unmatched bases: 13. The CDR3 extends over 17 amino acids. Germline values: CDR1 SGHAT, CDR2 FQNNGV. The data stem from a study of shared clonotypes between healthy human individuals. The wider study: Donors were a couple of women and three men aged 18 to 49.

Per the original methods: ImmunoSEQ only sent back junction sequences with no quality scores, so filtering was done differently. Only in-frame clones appear in the TCRdb table, and some are missing; sequencing was by immunoSEQ multiplex PCR. V and J calls and clone size are as listed in that table; D and trimming were resolved from the DNA. The repertoire includes 2,500,000 or so clones, approximately 92% of them detected once, and 0.11% to 0.15% sits in the top ten. The sample consisted of naive CD4+ T cells sorted from blood. Subset meaning: CD45RA+ positively selected. The V and J genes are TRBV11-2 and TRBJ2-7; 7 bases match TRBD1. The TCR sequence derives from a man younger than 35 in good health. CDR3 residues: CASSPIWDRKSSYEQYF. The CDR3 coding sequence is TGTGCCAGCAGCCCCATCTGGGACAGAAAGAGCTCCTACGAGCAGTACTTC.